This T cell receptor (beta chain) originates from a study of blood T cell repertoires in COVID-19. Whole-study context: In each case, the material was cDNA or gDNA derived from T cells, B-cell-depleted T cells, or PBMCs.

V was pared by 3 bases and J by 1 base, with 6 bases between. CDR3 length equals 13 residues. The germline CDR1 and CDR2 sequences are SGHAT and FQNNGV. Sequencing was performed with immunoSEQ multiplex PCR; in TCRdb, only in-frame clones are kept and a portion is missing. The sample has about 120,000 clones, 71% seen once; the top ten hold 0.65% to 0.95%. This TCR was sampled from a human donor with acute or convalescent COVID-19. The donor label of this sample is uncertain. The chain uses TRBV11-2 and TRBJ1-1; no definite D call. The material sequenced was peripheral blood. This CDR3 is CASSFSENTEAFF. As DNA, the CDR3 is TGTGCCAGCAGCTTCAGTGAGAACACTGAAGCTTTCTTT. The entire variable domain, with the rest obtained from reference TRBV11-2 and TRBJ1-1, is as follows: EAGVAQSPRYKIIEKRQSVAFWCNPISGHATLYWYQQILGQGPKLLIQFQNNGVVDDSQLPKDRFSAERLKGVDSTLKIQPAKLEDSAVYLCASSFSENTEAFFGQGTRLTVV.